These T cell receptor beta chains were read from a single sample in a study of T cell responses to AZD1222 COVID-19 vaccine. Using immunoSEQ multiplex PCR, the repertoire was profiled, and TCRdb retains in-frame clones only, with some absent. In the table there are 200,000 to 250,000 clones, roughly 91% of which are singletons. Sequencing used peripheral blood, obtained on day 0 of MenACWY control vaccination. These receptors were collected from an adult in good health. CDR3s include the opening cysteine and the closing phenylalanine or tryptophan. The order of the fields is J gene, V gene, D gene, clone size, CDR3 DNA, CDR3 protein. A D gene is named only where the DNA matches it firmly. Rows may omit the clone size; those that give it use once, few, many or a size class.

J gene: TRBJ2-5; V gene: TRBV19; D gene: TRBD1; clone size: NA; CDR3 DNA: TGTGCCAGTAGTATAGGGACAGGGGAGGCCCAGTACTTC; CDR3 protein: CASSIGTGEAQYF
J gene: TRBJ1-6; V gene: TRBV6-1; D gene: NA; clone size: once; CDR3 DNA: TGTGCCAGCAGTGAGTCCCTTTGGGGGGGCTCCCCCCTCCACTTT; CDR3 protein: CASSESLWGGSPLHF
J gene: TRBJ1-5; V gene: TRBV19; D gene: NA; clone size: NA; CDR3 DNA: TGTGCCAGTAGTTTCCCCCCGACGGCAGAGGGTAGCAATCAGCCCCAGCATTTT; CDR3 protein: CASSFPPTAEGSNQPQHF
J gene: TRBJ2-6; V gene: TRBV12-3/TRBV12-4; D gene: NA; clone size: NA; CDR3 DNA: TGTGCCAGTAAACGGGGGGCCAACGTCCTGACTTTC; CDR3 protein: CASKRGANVLTF
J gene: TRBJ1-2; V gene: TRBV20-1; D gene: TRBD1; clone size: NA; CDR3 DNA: TGCAGTGCTAGAGACAGGGGGGGCTACACCTTC; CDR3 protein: CSARDRGGYTF
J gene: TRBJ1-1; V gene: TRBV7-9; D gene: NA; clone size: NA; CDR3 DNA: TGTGCCAGCAGCGGAGACAGCACTGAAGCTTTCTTT; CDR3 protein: CASSGDSTEAFF
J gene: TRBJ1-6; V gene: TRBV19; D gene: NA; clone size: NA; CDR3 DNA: TGTGCCAGTAGTACCCGTGGAGGGCCAGGTTCACCCCTCCACTTT; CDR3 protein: CASSTRGGPGSPLHF
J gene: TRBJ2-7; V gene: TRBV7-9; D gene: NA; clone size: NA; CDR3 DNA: TGTGCCAGCAGCTTAGAAGGTCAATATAAAGGGCAGTACTTC; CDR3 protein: CASSLEGQYKGQYF
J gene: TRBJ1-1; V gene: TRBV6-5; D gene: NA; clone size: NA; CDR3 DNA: TGTGCCAGCACTAGGACATCTGGGACTGAAGCTTTCTTT; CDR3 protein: CASTRTSGTEAFF
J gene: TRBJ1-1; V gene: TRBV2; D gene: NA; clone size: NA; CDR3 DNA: TGTGCCAGCAGTGAAAGGCGGGCGAACACTGAAGCTTTCTTT; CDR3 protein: CASSERRANTEAFF
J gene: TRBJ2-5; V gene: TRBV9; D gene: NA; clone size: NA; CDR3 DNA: TGTGCCAGCAGCGTAGTCGGGGGTCTGGAGACCCAGTACTTC; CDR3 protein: CASSVVGGLETQYF
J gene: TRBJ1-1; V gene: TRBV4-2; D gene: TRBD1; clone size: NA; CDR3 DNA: TGTGCCAGTATAGGGGACAGGGTTGGCACTGAAGCTTTCTTT; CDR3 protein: CASIGDRVGTEAFF
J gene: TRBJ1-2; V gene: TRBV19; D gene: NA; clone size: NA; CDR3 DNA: TGTGCCAGTAGTACTTACGACGGTGGCTATGGCTACACCTTC; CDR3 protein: CASSTYDGGYGYTF
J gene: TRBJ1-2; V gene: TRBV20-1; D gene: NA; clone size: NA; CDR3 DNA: TGCAGTGCTAGTACATATTCGACGGACGCTAGGTATGGCTACACCTTC; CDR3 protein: CSASTYSTDARYGYTF
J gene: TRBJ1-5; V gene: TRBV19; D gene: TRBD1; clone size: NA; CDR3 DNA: TGTGCCAGTAGTATGTGGGACAGGGGTATGGGCAATCAGCCCCAGCATTTT; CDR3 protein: CASSMWDRGMGNQPQHF
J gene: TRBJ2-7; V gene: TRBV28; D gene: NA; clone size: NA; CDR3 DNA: TGTGCCAGCAGTTTGGGATACGTGTACGAGCAGTACTTC; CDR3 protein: CASSLGYVYEQYF
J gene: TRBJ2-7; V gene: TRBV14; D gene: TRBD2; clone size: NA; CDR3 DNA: TGTGCCAGCAGCCGGACTAGCGGCTCCTACGAGCAGTACTTC; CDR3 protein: CASSRTSGSYEQYF
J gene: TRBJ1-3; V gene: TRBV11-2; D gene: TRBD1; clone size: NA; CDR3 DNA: TGTGCCAGCAGCCTAGACAGGGAGCGTCGAAACACCATATATTTT; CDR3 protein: CASSLDRERRNTIYF
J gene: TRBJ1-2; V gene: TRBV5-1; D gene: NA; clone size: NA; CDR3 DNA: TGCGCCAGCGGCCGGCAGGCTAACCAACCCTATGGCTACACCTTC; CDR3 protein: CASGRQANQPYGYTF
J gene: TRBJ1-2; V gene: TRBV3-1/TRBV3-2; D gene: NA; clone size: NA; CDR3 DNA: TGTGCCAGCAGCCAATCGGGGCAAGGCTACACCTTC; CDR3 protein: CASSQSGQGYTF
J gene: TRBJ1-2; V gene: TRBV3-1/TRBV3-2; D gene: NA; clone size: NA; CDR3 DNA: TGTGCCAGCAGCCAAGACGTTTCGGGCTACACCTTC; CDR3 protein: CASSQDVSGYTF
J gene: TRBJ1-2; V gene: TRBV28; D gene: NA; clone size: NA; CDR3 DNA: TGTGCCAGCACCACTGAAAGGGGGGTGGTAGGCTACACCTTC; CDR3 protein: CASTTERGVVGYTF
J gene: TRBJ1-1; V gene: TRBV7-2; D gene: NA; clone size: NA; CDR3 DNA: TGTGCCAGCAGCCCCTGGACCGCGAACACTGAAGCTTTCTTT; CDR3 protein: CASSPWTANTEAFF
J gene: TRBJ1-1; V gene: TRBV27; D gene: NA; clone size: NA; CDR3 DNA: TGTGCCAGCAGAGTATCCGGTGTGAACGCTGAAGCTTTCTTT; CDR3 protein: CASRVSGVNAEAFF
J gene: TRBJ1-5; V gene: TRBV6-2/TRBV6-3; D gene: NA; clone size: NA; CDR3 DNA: TGTGCCAGCAGTTACCTGTCGAGCAATCAGCCCCAGCATTTT; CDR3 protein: CASSYLSSNQPQHF
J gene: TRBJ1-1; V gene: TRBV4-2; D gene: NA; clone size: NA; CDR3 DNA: TGTGCCAGCAGCCAAGGGGTGTTAGGGGCTGAAGCTTTCTTT; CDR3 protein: CASSQGVLGAEAFF
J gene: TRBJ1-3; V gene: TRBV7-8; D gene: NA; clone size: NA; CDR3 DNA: TGTGCCAGCAGCTTCCCCCGGGACCCGCGGAGAAACACCATATATTTT; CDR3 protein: CASSFPRDPRRNTIYF
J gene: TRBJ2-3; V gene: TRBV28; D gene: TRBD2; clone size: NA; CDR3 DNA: TGTGCCAGCAGCTTGGACAGGCGGGGGGGACCCGATACGCAGTATTTT; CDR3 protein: CASSLDRRGGPDTQYF
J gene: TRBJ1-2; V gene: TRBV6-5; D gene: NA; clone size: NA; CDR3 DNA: TGTGCCAGCAGGGACAGCCCTAACTATGGCTACACCTTC; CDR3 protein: CASRDSPNYGYTF
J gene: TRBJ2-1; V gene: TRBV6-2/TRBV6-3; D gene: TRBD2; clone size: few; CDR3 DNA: TGTGCCAGCAGTTCCCCGCCTAGCGGGGCCTATGAGCAGTTCTTC; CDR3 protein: CASSSPPSGAYEQFF